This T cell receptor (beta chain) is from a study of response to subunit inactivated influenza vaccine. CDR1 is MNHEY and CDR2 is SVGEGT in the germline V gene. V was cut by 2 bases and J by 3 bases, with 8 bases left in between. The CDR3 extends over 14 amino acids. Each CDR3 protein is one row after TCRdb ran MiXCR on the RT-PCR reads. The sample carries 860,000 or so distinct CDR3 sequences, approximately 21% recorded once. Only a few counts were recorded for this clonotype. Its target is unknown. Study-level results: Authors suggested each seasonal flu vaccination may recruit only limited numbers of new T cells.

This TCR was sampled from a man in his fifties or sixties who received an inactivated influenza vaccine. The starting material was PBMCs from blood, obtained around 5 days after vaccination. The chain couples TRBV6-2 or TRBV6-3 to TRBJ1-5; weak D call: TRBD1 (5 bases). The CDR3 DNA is TGTGCCAGCAGTTACGTGGACACCAATCAGCCCCAGCATTTT. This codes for CASSYVDTNQPQHF.